Listed below are T cell receptor beta chains from one sample, sequenced in a study of cytomegalovirus exposure and HLA in healthy donors. The method was immunoSEQ multiplex PCR; TCRdb's version includes in-frame clones alone and lacks a portion of them. The repertoire holds approximately 57,000 clones, with 85% to 95% as singletons. Sequenced input: PBMCs. The receptors shown here come from a woman under 30 in good health and CMV-seronegative. CDR3s include the opening cysteine and the closing phenylalanine or tryptophan. A D gene is named only where the DNA matches it firmly. Expanded clones are given a class, and other clones once, few, many or no size at all.

v_call	clone_size	j_call	d_call	cdr3_aa	cdr3_nt
TRBV7-2	-	TRBJ2-7	-	CASSPQGLRGVEQYF	TGTGCCAGCAGCCCACAGGGCCTCCGAGGGGTCGAGCAGTACTTC
TRBV5-6	-	TRBJ2-7	-	CASSLTDYEQYF	TGTGCCAGCAGCTTGACCGACTACGAGCAGTACTTC
TRBV18	-	TRBJ2-5	TRBD1	CASSPGQGAQTQYF	TGTGCCAGCTCACCAGGACAGGGGGCGCAGACCCAGTACTTC
TRBV2	-	TRBJ1-5	TRBD1	CASSYQPGGLNQPQHF	TGTGCCAGCAGTTACCAACCAGGGGGCCTTAATCAGCCCCAGCATTTT
TRBV7-7	-	TRBJ2-7	-	CASSLVPGNEQYF	TGTGCCAGCAGCTTAGTCCCAGGGAACGAGCAGTACTTC
TRBV2	-	TRBJ1-5	-	CASMTLEGQPQHF	TGTGCCAGCATGACATTAGAAGGTCAGCCCCAGCATTTT
TRBV27	-	TRBJ1-4	-	CASSLSQGYGNEKLFF	TGTGCCAGCAGTTTATCGCAGGGGTACGGTAATGAAAAACTGTTTTTT
TRBV19	once	TRBJ2-5	-	CASSQGEETQYF	TGTGCCAGTAGTCAGGGCGAGGAGACCCAGTACTTC
TRBV5-4	-	TRBJ2-1	TRBD1	CASSLQTGDYNEQFF	TGTGCCAGCAGCCTCCAGACAGGGGATTACAATGAGCAGTTCTTC
TRBV7-2	-	TRBJ2-5	TRBD1	CASTPGTGQETQYF	TGTGCCAGCACCCCCGGGACAGGGCAAGAGACCCAGTACTTC
TRBV5-4	once	TRBJ2-1	TRBD1	CASSLAHLTGENEQFF	TGTGCCAGCAGCTTGGCCCACCTCACAGGGGAAAATGAGCAGTTCTTC
TRBV4-1	-	TRBJ1-2	-	CASSHLTSRREYGYTF	TGCGCCAGCAGCCACCTGACTTCTAGGAGAGAGTATGGCTACACCTTC
TRBV11-2	-	TRBJ2-7	-	CASSSPGSYEQYF	TGTGCCAGCAGCTCCCCCGGCTCCTACGAGCAGTACTTC
TRBV4-1	-	TRBJ2-7	TRBD2	CASSQGRGSGEGYEQYF	TGCGCCAGCAGCCAAGGGCGTGGGAGCGGGGAAGGCTACGAGCAGTACTTC
TRBV18	-	TRBJ1-5	-	CASTLRNQPQHF	TGTGCCAGCACCCTCAGAAATCAGCCCCAGCATTTT
TRBV7-2	-	TRBJ2-3	TRBD2	CASSILAGSTDTQYF	TGTGCCAGCAGCATTCTAGCGGGGAGCACAGATACGCAGTATTTT
TRBV18	-	TRBJ2-2	TRBD1	CASSQDRPETGELFF	TGTGCCAGCTCACAGGACAGGCCTGAAACCGGGGAGCTGTTTTTT
TRBV2	-	TRBJ2-1	TRBD1	CASIQGELYNEQFF	TGTGCCAGCATACAGGGGGAATTATACAATGAGCAGTTCTTC
TRBV4-1	-	TRBJ1-1	-	CASSQEPGFSTEAFF	TGCGCCAGCAGCCAAGAGCCAGGGTTCAGCACTGAAGCTTTCTTT
TRBV15	-	TRBJ1-2	-	CATSRAEGRNYGYTF	TGTGCCACCAGCAGAGCCGAGGGCCGCAACTATGGCTACACCTTC
TRBV10-3	-	TRBJ2-7	-	CAISENGVGGQYF	TGTGCCATCAGTGAGAACGGGGTAGGGGGGCAGTACTTC
TRBV10-3	-	TRBJ2-3	-	CAISDWGERTDTQYF	TGTGCCATCAGTGATTGGGGGGAGCGCACAGATACGCAGTATTTT
TRBV13	-	TRBJ2-1	TRBD2	CASKASGYNEQFF	TGTGCCAGCAAGGCTAGCGGTTACAATGAGCAGTTCTTC
TRBV29-1	-	TRBJ2-1	TRBD2	CSVAASSGRSEQFF	TGCAGCGTTGCGGCTTCTAGCGGGAGAAGTGAGCAGTTCTTC
TRBV10-1	-	TRBJ2-2	TRBD1	CARISGQSSNTGELFF	TGCGCCAGAATATCGGGACAGAGCTCGAACACCGGGGAGCTGTTTTTT
TRBV18	-	TRBJ1-1	TRBD1	CASSGQGANTEAFF	TGTGCCAGCTCCGGACAGGGGGCGAACACTGAAGCTTTCTTT